A selection of T cell receptor beta chains follows, all from one sample in a study of graft-versus-host responses after intestinal transplantation. Assay: immunoSEQ multiplex PCR; the TCRdb copy retains only in-frame clones and omits some. The sample yields approximately 15,000 clones, about three fifths seen once. The material was ileum tissue, obtained 524 days after transplant. Receptors were obtained from a human patient who received an intestinal transplant, so some T cells may come from the graft donor. CDR3s include the opening cysteine and the closing phenylalanine or tryptophan. D genes are given only for firm matches. Not all rows give a size; the values are once, few, many and, for expanded clones, a class.

j_gene | v_gene | len | d_gene | abundance | CDR3aa | CDR3nt
TRBJ1-5 | TRBV27 | 14 | - | - | CASRAESGNQPQHF | TGTGCCAGCAGAGCAGAGAGCGGCAATCAGCCCCAGCATTTT
TRBJ2-7 | TRBV4-3 | 13 | - | - | CASSYPGSYEQYF | TGCGCCAGCAGCTATCCGGGATCCTACGAGCAGTACTTC
TRBJ2-7 | TRBV18 | 16 | TRBD2 | - | CASSQASGGNSYEQYF | TGTGCCAGCTCACAGGCTAGCGGGGGGAATTCATACGAGCAGTACTTC
TRBJ1-2 | TRBV18 | 12 | - | once | CASSLLNYGYTF | TGTGCCAGCTCACTCCTTAACTATGGCTACACCTTC
TRBJ1-5 | TRBV6-5 | 15 | - | - | CASRKEGILGWPQHF | TGTGCCAGCAGGAAGGAGGGGATACTAGGATGGCCCCAGCATTTT
TRBJ2-2 | TRBV2 | 16 | TRBD2 | few | CASSRQLAPNTGELFF | TGTGCCAGCAGCCGCCAACTAGCGCCGAACACCGGGGAGCTGTTTTTT
TRBJ2-5 | TRBV19 | 16 | TRBD2 | few | CASSINLGTSKETQYF | TGTGCCAGTAGTATAAATCTCGGGACTAGCAAAGAGACCCAGTACTTC
TRBJ1-2 | TRBV6-6 | 14 | - | few | CASSSSQTNYGYTF | TGTGCCAGCAGTTCATCACAGACCAACTATGGCTACACCTTC
TRBJ2-7 | TRBV19 | 18 | TRBD2 | - | CATQGRLTSGGYSYEQYF | TGTGCCACTCAAGGGAGACTAACTAGCGGGGGTTACTCCTACGAGCAGTACTTC
TRBJ2-7 | TRBV27 | 18 | TRBD2 | large | CASSLSGLAGGPKYEQYF | TGTGCCAGCAGTTTATCGGGACTAGCGGGGGGGCCGAAATACGAGCAGTACTTC
TRBJ2-3 | TRBV5-6 | 16 | - | - | CASSLLQGRSTDTQYF | TGTGCCAGCAGCTTGTTGCAGGGCCGGAGCACAGATACGCAGTATTTT
TRBJ1-5 | TRBV7-2 | 14 | - | few | CASSGVSANQPQHF | TGTGCCAGCTCAGGGGTATCCGCGAATCAGCCCCAGCATTTT
TRBJ2-6 | TRBV19 | 18 | TRBD1 | - | CASSIFWTGVAGANVLTF | TGTGCCAGTAGTATTTTCTGGACAGGGGTGGCGGGGGCCAACGTCCTGACTTTC
TRBJ2-7 | TRBV7-2 | 17 | - | - | CASSSVPSGQGLAGQYF | TGTGCCAGCAGCTCCGTGCCTTCCGGTCAAGGGCTGGCGGGGCAGTACTTC
TRBJ2-5 | TRBV7-2 | 14 | - | - | CASSSLRGRQTQYF | TGTGCCAGCAGCTCTCTCAGGGGCCGGCAGACCCAGTACTTC
TRBJ1-2 | TRBV18 | 13 | - | once | CASSDKTPGGYTF | TGTGCCAGCTCGGATAAGACCCCGGGTGGCTACACCTTC
TRBJ1-2 | TRBV5-1 | 14 | - | - | CASSLVAGGYGYTF | TGCGCCAGCAGCTTGGTCGCGGGAGGGTATGGCTACACCTTC
TRBJ2-5 | TRBV18 | 14 | TRBD1 | once | CASSSDRLQEAQYF | TGTGCCAGCTCATCGGACAGGCTACAAGAGGCCCAGTACTTC
TRBJ1-1 | TRBV5-6 | 14 | - | - | CASSLTGSNTEAFF | TGTGCCAGCAGCCTTACAGGGTCGAACACTGAAGCTTTCTTT
TRBJ2-7 | TRBV5-6 | 13 | - | medium-sized | CASSLGYPYEQYF | TGTGCCAGCAGCTTGGGCTACCCTTACGAGCAGTACTTC
TRBJ1-2 | TRBV2 | 17 | TRBD1 | - | CASSVLRQGRSNYGYTF | TGTGCCAGCAGTGTACTCCGACAGGGACGAAGTAACTATGGCTACACCTTC
TRBJ2-1 | TRBV4-1 | 16 | TRBD2 | few | CASSQDGTSAIDEQFF | TGCGCCAGCAGCCAAGATGGGACTAGCGCCATAGATGAGCAGTTCTTC
TRBJ2-7 | TRBV20-1 | 10 | - | - | CSASTHEQYF | TGCAGTGCTAGTACTCACGAGCAGTACTTC
TRBJ2-2 | TRBV10-2 | 14 | - | - | CASTWRVNTGELFF | TGCGCCAGCACTTGGCGGGTGAACACCGGGGAGCTGTTTTTT
TRBJ1-2 | TRBV2 | 14 | TRBD1 | - | CASRSGQGAYGYTF | TGTGCCAGCAGATCAGGACAGGGGGCCTATGGCTACACCTTC
TRBJ2-5 | TRBV6-4 | 16 | TRBD2 | - | CASSDTSGGDQETQYF | TGTGCCAGCAGTGATACTAGCGGGGGGGATCAAGAGACCCAGTACTTC
TRBJ1-4 | TRBV19 | 13 | - | - | CASSTTRGEKLFF | TGTGCCAGTAGTACTACCCGGGGTGAAAAACTGTTTTTT
TRBJ1-1 | TRBV4-3 | 14 | - | - | CASSQVRWNTEAFF | TGCGCCAGCAGCCAAGTTCGTTGGAACACTGAAGCTTTCTTT
TRBJ1-5 | TRBV28 | 15 | - | - | CASSFVRGTRQPQHF | TGTGCCAGCAGTTTTGTGCGGGGGACGAGGCAGCCCCAGCATTTT
TRBJ2-3 | TRBV2 | 14 | TRBD1 | - | CASRRTGGTDTQYF | TGTGCCAGCAGGCGGACAGGGGGCACAGATACGCAGTATTTT
TRBJ1-2 | TRBV7-2 | 13 | TRBD1 | - | CASSPDREDGYTF | TGTGCCAGCAGCCCAGACAGGGAGGACGGCTACACCTTC
TRBJ1-2 | TRBV7-2 | 11 | - | - | CAATEGVGYTF | TGTGCCGCTACAGAGGGGGTGGGCTACACCTTC
TRBJ2-7 | TRBV6-6 | 15 | TRBD1 | - | CASSETGTGGYEQYF | TGTGCCAGCAGCGAGACCGGGACAGGGGGCTACGAGCAGTACTTC
TRBJ2-5 | TRBV2 | 14 | - | once | CASSVSTGGETQYF | TGTGCCAGCAGTGTATCGACAGGTGGGGAGACCCAGTACTTC
TRBJ2-2 | TRBV7-6 | 14 | - | - | CASSSRADTGELFF | TGTGCCAGCAGCTCCAGGGCGGACACCGGGGAGCTGTTTTTT
TRBJ1-1 | TRBV10-3 | 15 | - | - | CAISESRPSNTEAFF | TGTGCCATCAGTGAGTCCAGGCCCTCGAACACTGAAGCTTTCTTT
TRBJ2-2 | TRBV2 | 16 | - | - | CASSEALRGNTGELFF | TGTGCCAGCAGTGAAGCGCTTCGGGGGAACACCGGGGAGCTGTTTTTT
TRBJ2-1 | TRBV5-1 | 17 | - | once | CASSLNIGESSYNEQFF | TGCGCCAGCAGCCTGAACATAGGGGAAAGCTCCTACAATGAGCAGTTCTTC
TRBJ2-2 | TRBV9 | 17 | TRBD2 | - | CASSVAPGLGNTGELFF | TGTGCCAGCAGCGTCGCACCGGGACTAGGGAACACCGGGGAGCTGTTTTTT
TRBJ2-7 | TRBV19 | 12 | TRBD1 | few | CANRDRENEQYF | TGTGCCAATCGGGACAGGGAAAACGAGCAGTACTTC
TRBJ2-5 | TRBV5-6 | 15 | TRBD1 | few | CASSPDRGYRETQYF | TGTGCCAGCAGTCCGGACAGGGGGTATCGGGAGACCCAGTACTTC
TRBJ2-3 | TRBV14 | 12 | TRBD1 | - | CASSLPGGSQYF | TGTGCCAGCAGCCTTCCAGGGGGCTCGCAGTATTTT
TRBJ1-3 | TRBV7-2 | 13 | - | - | CASRRDSGNTIYF | TGTGCCAGCAGACGAGACTCTGGAAACACCATATATTTT
TRBJ2-1 | TRBV9 | 17 | TRBD2 | - | CASSVLTPGLIYNEQFF | TGTGCCAGCAGCGTTCTAACTCCGGGACTAATATACAATGAGCAGTTCTTC
TRBJ1-2 | TRBV25-1 | 13 | - | - | CASSVGQAYGYTF | TGTGCCAGCAGTGTGGGCCAGGCCTATGGCTACACCTTC
TRBJ2-3 | TRBV7-2 | 18 | TRBD2 | - | CASSSLLGLAGRTDTQYF | TGTGCCAGCAGCTCCCTCTTAGGGCTAGCGGGGAGAACAGATACGCAGTATTTT
TRBJ2-5 | TRBV5-1 | 14 | TRBD2 | once | CASSPNSGVQTQYF | TGCGCCAGCAGCCCCAATAGCGGGGTCCAGACCCAGTACTTC
TRBJ1-2 | TRBV2 | 17 | TRBD1 | few | CASSVRQGPLIGYGYTF | TGTGCCAGCAGTGTTAGACAGGGGCCCCTTATTGGCTATGGCTACACCTTC
TRBJ2-7 | TRBV15 | 14 | - | few | CATSRPGAEYEQYF | TGTGCCACCAGCAGACCAGGGGCAGAATACGAGCAGTACTTC
TRBJ2-7 | TRBV4-1 | 15 | - | few | CASSQDWLGRNEQYF | TGCGCCAGCAGCCAAGATTGGCTAGGCCGAAACGAGCAGTACTTC
TRBJ1-2 | TRBV19 | 15 | - | - | CASRLHRVFNYGYTF | TGTGCCAGTAGGTTGCACCGGGTTTTTAACTATGGCTACACCTTC
TRBJ2-7 | TRBV18 | 13 | TRBD1 | - | CASSGQVGGEQYF | TGTGCCAGCTCAGGACAGGTAGGAGGCGAGCAGTACTTC
TRBJ2-1 | TRBV9 | 15 | TRBD2 | few | CASSVRVAGDNEQFF | TGTGCCAGCAGCGTACGGGTAGCGGGGGACAATGAGCAGTTCTTC
TRBJ2-1 | TRBV4-3 | 16 | TRBD1 | - | CASSQGGTGGYNEQFF | TGCGCCAGCAGCCAAGGAGGGACAGGGGGCTACAATGAGCAGTTCTTC
TRBJ2-3 | TRBV4-3 | 14 | - | few | CASSPTGPTDTQYF | TGCGCCAGCAGCCCCACAGGACCCACAGATACGCAGTATTTT
TRBJ1-5 | TRBV10-2 | 17 | - | few | CASSVGGGTHSNQPQHF | TGCGCCAGCAGTGTAGGAGGAGGAACCCATAGCAATCAGCCCCAGCATTTT
TRBJ1-1 | TRBV29-1 | 13 | TRBD1 | - | CSVRTGEFTEAFF | TGCAGCGTTCGGACAGGGGAATTCACTGAAGCTTTCTTT
TRBJ2-7 | TRBV18 | 16 | TRBD1 | - | CASSTPSGQGFSEQYF | TGTGCCAGCTCAACCCCATCCGGACAGGGTTTTTCCGAGCAGTACTTC
TRBJ1-1 | TRBV7-2 | 14 | TRBD1 | - | CASSLGTGDHRITF | TGTGCCAGCAGCTTAGGGACAGGGGATCACCGTATAACTTTT